Here is one T cell receptor (beta chain) with its context. Its antigen is unknown. The data were taken from a study of response to subunit inactivated influenza vaccine. TCRdb independently ran MiXCR on the RT-PCR reads; one entry per CDR3 protein. This sample has roughly 570,000 distinct CDR3 sequences, with approximately 12% found just once. Trimming shortened V by 1 base and J by 3 bases, and 15 bases separated the two germline ends. Germline V gene lookup returns CDR1 MGHRA and CDR2 YSYEKL. The CDR3 sequence is 16 residues long. Study-wide points: The study's authors posited that every seasonal influenza vaccination enlists few new T cells.

The rearrangement uses TRBV4-1 and TRBJ2-5; TRBD1 might be the D (6 bases). The specimen was PBMCs from blood, collected more than 35 days after vaccination. The source is a man aged 45-60 years who received an inactivated influenza vaccine. The CDR3 here is CASSQVRGPEEETQYF. Written as DNA, the CDR3 is TGCGCCAGCAGCCAAGTCAGGGGCCCGGAGGAAGAGACCCAGTACTTC.